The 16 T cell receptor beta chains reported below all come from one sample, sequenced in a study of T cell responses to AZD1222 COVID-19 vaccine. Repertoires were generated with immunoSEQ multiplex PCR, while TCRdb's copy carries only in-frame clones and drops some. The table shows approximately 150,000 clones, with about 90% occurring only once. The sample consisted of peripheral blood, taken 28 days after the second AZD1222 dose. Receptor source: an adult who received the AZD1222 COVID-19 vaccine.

CDR3 residues: CASGLGGGWPQHF. CDR3 nucleotide sequence: TGTGCTAGTGGCCTGGGGGGTGGTTGGCCCCAGCATTTT. The chain combines TRBV12-5 with TRBJ1-5, with D possibly TRBD1 on 5 matching bases. The V end was cut by 6 bases, the J end by 9 bases, with 15 bases between. This CDR3 spans 13 amino acids. Germline V lookup: CDR1 LGHNT, CDR2 FRNRAP. Full variable domain (outside the CDR3, taken from reference TRBV12-5 and TRBJ1-5): DARVTQTPRHKVTEMGQEVTMRCQPILGHNTVFWYRQTMMQGLELLAYFRNRAPLDDSGMPKDRFSAEMPDATLATLKIQPSEPRDSAVYFCASGLGGGWPQHFGDGTRLSIL.

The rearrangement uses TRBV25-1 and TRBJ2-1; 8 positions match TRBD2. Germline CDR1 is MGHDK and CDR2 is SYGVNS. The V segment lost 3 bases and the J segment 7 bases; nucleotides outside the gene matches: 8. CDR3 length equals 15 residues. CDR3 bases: TGTGCCAGCAGTGAGGGAGGGGCGGGAGGAAATGAGCAGTTCTTC. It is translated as CASSEGGAGGNEQFF.

CDR3 nucleotides: TGTGCCAGCAGCGTAGGCTATCTCCGGACTAACTATGGCTACACCTTC. Encoded protein: CASSVGYLRTNYGYTF. The V and J genes are TRBV9 and TRBJ1-2, with unresolved D. CDR3 length: 16 amino acids. Trimming pared 0 bases from V and 0 bases from J, leaving 12 bases between. CDR1 is SGDLS and CDR2 is YYNGEE in the germline V gene.

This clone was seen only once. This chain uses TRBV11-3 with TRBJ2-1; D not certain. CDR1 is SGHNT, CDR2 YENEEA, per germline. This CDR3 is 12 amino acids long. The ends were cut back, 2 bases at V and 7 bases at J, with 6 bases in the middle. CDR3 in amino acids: CASSLSGNEQFF. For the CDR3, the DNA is TGTGCCAGCAGCTTATCGGGTAATGAGCAGTTCTTC. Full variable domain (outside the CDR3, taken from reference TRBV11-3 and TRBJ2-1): EAGVVQSPRYKIIEKKQPVAFWCNPISGHNTLYWYLQNLGQGPELLIRYENEEAVDDSQLPKDRFSAERLKGVDSTLKIQPAELGDSAVYLCASSLSGNEQFFGPGTRLTVL.

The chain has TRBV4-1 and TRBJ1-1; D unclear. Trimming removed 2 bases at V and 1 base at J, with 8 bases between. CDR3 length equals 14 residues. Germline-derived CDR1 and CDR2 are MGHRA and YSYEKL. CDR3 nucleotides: TGCGCCAGCAGCCAACCCCAGAAGAACACTGAAGCTTTCTTT. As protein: CASSQPQKNTEAFF.

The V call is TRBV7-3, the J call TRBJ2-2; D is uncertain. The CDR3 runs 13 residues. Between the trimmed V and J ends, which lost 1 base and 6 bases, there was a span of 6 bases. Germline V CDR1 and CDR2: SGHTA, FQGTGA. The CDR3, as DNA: TGTGCCAGCAGCTTAATACTTCCCGGGGAGCTGTTTTTT. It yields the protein CASSLILPGELFF.

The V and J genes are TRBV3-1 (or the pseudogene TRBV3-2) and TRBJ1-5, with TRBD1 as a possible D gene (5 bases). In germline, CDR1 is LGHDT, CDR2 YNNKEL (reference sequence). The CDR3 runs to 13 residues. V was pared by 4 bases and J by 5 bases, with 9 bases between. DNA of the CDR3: TGTGCCAGCAGCCCCCCAGGGTATCAGCCCCAGCATTTT. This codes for CASSPPGYQPQHF.

CDR3 coding DNA: TGTGCCATCAGCTTGGGACAGGGGTATGGCTACACCTTC. Its translation is CAISLGQGYGYTF. The J gene is TRBJ1-2, the V gene TRBV10-3; 10 positions agree with TRBD1. Germline CDR1 reads ENHRY; CDR2 reads SYGVKD. Trimming took 6 bases from V and 5 from J; bases not matched to a gene: 3. This CDR3 has 13 amino acids.

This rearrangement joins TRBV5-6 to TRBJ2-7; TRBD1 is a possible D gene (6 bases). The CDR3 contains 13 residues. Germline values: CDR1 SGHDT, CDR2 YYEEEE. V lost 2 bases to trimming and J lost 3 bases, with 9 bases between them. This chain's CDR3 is CASSLWGLYEQYF. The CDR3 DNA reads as TGTGCCAGCAGCTTATGGGGGCTCTACGAGCAGTACTTC.

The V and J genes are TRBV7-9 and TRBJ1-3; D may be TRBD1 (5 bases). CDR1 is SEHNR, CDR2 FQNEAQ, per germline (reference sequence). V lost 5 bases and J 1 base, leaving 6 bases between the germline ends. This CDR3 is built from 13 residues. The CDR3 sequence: CASSRGSGNTIYF. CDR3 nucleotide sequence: TGTGCCAGCAGCCGGGGGTCTGGAAACACCATATATTTT.

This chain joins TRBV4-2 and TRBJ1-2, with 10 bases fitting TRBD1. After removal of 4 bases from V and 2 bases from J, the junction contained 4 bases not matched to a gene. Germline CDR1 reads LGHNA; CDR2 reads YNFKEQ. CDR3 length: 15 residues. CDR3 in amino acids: CASSPGTGDNYGYTF. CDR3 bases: TGTGCCAGCAGCCCGGGGACAGGGGACAACTATGGCTACACCTTC.

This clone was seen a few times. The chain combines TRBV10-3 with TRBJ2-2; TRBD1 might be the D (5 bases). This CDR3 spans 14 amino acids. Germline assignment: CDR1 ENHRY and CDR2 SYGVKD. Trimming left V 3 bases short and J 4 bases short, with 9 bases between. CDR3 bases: TGTGCCATCAGTGAAGGGGTAATCACCGGGGAGCTGTTTTTT. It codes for CAISEGVITGELFF.

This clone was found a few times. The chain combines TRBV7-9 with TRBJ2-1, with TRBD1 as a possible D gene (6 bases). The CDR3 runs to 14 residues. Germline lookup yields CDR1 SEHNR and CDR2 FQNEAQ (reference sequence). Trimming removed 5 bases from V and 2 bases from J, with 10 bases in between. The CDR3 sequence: CASSRQATYNEQFF. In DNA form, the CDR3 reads TGTGCCAGCAGCCGACAGGCCACCTACAATGAGCAGTTCTTC.

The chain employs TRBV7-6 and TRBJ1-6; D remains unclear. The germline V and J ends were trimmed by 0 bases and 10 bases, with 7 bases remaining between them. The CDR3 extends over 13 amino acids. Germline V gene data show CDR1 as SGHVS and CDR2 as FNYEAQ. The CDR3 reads CASSLAGNSPLHF. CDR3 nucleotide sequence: TGTGCCAGCAGCTTAGCCGGGAACTCACCCCTCCACTTT.

The CDR3 DNA follows: TGTGCCACGAAAGGAAGGGACACAAACTATGGCTACACCTTC. Its protein product is CATKGRDTNYGYTF. V and J are TRBV10-3 and TRBJ1-2, with D perhaps TRBD1 (6 bases). Germline V gives CDR1 ENHRY, CDR2 SYGVKD. The CDR3 has 14 residues. V gave up 10 bases and J gave up 2 bases, with 17 bases separating them.

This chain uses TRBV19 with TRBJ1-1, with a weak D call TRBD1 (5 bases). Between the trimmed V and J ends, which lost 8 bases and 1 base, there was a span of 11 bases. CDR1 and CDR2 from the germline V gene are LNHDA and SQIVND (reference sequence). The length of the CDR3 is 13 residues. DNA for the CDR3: TGTGCCAGTGCTATCCAGGGGAACACTGAAGCTTTCTTT. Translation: CASAIQGNTEAFF.